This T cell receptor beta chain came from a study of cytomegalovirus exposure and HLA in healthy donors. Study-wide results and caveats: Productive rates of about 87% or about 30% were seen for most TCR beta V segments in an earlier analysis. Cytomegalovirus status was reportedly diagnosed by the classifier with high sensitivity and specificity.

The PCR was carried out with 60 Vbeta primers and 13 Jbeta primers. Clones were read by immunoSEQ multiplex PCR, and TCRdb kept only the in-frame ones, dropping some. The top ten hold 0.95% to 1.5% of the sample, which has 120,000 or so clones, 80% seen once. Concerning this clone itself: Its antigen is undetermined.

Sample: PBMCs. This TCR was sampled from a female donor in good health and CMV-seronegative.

CDR3 sequence (DNA): TGTGCCAGCAGCTTAGTGTTCGATGAGCAGTTCTTC. Translation gives CASSLVFDEQFF. The chain carries TRBV11-3 and TRBJ2-1; D gene unclear. CDR1 is SGHNT, CDR2 YENEEA, per germline. The CDR3 length is 12 residues. Trimming cost V 1 base and J 8 bases, with 6 bases left between them.